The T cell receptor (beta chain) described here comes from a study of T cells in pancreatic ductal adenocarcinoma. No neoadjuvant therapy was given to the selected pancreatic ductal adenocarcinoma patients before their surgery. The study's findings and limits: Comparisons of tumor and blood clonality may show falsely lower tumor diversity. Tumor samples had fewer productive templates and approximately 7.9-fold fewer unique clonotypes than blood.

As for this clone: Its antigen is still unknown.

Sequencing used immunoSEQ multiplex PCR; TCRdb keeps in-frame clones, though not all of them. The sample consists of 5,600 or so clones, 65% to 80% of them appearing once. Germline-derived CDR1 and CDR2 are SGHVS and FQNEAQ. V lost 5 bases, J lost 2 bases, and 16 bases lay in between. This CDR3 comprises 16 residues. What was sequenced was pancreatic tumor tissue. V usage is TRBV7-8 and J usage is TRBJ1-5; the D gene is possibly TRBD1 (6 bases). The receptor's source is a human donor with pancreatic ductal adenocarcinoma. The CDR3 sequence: CASSPTGKVGNQPQHF. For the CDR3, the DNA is TGTGCCAGCAGCCCCACAGGGAAGGTGGGCAATCAGCCCCAGCATTTT. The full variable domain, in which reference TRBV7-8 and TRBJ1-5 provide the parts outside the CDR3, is GAGVSQSPRYKVAKRGQDVALRCDPISGHVSLFWYQQALGQGPEFLTYFQNEAQLDKSGLPSDRFFAERPEGSVSTLKIQRTQQEDSAVYLCASSPTGKVGNQPQHFGDGTRLSIL.